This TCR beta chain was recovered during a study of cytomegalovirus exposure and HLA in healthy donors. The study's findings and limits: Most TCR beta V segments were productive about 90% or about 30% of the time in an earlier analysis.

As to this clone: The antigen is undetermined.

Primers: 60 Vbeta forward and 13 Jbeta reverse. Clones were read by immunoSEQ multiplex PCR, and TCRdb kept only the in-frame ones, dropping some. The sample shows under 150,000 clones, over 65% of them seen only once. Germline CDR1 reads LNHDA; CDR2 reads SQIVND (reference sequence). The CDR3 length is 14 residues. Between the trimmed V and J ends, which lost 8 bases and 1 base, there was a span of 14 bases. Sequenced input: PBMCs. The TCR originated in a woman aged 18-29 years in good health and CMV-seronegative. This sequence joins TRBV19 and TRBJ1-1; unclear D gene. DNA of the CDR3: TGTGCCAGTTACTCGGGAGGAAGGAACACTGAAGCTTTCTTT. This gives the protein CASYSGGRNTEAFF.